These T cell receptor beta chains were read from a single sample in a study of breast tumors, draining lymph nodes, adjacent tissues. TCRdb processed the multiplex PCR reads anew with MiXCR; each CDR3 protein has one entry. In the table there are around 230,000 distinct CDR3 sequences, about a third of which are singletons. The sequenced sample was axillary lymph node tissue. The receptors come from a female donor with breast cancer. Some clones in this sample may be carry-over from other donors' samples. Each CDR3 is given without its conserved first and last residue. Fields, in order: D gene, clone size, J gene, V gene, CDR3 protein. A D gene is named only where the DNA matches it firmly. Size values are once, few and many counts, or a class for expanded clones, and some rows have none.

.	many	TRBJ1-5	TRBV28	ASSFRGRRQH
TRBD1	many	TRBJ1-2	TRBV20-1	SATGRGPGYT
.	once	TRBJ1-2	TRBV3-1	ASSQDGAGSYGYT
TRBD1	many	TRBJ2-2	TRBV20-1	SANRGGGELF
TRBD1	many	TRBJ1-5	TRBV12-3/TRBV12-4	ASSYGQGGSQPQH
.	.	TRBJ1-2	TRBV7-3	ASPPPDGNYGYT
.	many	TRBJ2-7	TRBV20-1	SASLSLGGSTYEQY
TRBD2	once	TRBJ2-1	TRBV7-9	ASAKVREGSYNEQF
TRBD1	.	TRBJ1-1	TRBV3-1	ASSHTGTAEAF
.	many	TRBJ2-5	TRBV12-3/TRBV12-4	ASSFGGPSQETQY
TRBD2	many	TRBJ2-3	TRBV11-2	ASSSREWENTQY
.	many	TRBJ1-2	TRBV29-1	SVDTNYGYT
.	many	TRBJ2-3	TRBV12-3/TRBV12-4	ASRPPRRPDTQY
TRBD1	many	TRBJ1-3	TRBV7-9	ASSLERTGGIGNPIY